Reported below is one T cell receptor beta chain. What it binds is unknown. The entry originates in a study of cytomegalovirus exposure and HLA in healthy donors. Whole-study context: Unique TCRs numbering roughly 85 million, obtained from HLA-typed donors, made up an early data release. General observations from the study: Follow-up analysis later connected one missense variant in DCLRE1C with trimming of TCR beta V- and J-genes.

This PCR relied on a set of 60 Vbeta primers and 13 Jbeta primers. Profiling relied on immunoSEQ multiplex PCR, and the TCRdb table lists in-frame clones only, not all of them. The sample has about 160,000 clones; 70% to 80% are singletons. The V and J ends lost 3 bases and 7 bases, in that order; junction bases with no gene match: 6. Per the germline V gene, CDR1 is SGHTA and CDR2 is FQGTGA. The CDR3 is 14 residues long. The rearrangement links TRBV7-3 to TRBJ2-5; 9 bases are shared with TRBD2. Sequencing input: PBMCs. The origin of this receptor is a man aged 25 to 40 in good health and CMV-seronegative. The CDR3: CASSLIAGEGTQYF. CDR3 in DNA: TGTGCCAGCAGCTTGATAGCGGGGGAGGGGACCCAGTACTTC.